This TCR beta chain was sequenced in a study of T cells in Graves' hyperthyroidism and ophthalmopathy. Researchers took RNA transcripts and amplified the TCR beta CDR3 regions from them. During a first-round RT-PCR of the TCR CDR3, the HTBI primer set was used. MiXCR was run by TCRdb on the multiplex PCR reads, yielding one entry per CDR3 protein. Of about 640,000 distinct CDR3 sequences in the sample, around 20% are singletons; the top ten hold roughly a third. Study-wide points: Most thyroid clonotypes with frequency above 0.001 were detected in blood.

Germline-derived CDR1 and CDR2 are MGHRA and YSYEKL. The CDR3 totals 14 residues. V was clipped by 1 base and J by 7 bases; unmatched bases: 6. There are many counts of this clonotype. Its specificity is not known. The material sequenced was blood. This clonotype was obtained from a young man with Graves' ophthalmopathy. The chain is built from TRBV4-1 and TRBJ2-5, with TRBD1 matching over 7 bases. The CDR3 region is CASSQATGATTQYF. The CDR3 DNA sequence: TGCGCCAGCAGCCAAGCAACAGGGGCCACGACCCAGTACTTC.